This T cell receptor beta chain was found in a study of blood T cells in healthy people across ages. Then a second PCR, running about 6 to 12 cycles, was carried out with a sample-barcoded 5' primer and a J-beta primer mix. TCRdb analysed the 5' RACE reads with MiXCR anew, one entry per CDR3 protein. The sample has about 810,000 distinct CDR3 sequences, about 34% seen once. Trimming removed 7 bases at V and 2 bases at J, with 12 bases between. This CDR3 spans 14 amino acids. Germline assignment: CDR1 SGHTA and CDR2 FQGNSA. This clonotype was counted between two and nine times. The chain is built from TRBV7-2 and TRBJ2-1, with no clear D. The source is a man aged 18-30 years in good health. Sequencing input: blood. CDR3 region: CASKVGLPYNEQFF. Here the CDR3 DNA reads TGTGCCAGCAAGGTCGGTCTCCCCTACAATGAGCAGTTCTTC. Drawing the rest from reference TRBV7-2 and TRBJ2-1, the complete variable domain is GAGVSQSPSNKVTEKGKDVELRCDPISGHTALYWYRQSLGQGLEFLIYFQGNSAPDKSGLPSDRFSAERTGGSVSTLTIQRTQQEDSAVYLCASKVGLPYNEQFFGPGTRLTVL.